The rows below give T cell receptor beta chains drawn from one sample of a study of lymphopenia after photon versus proton radiotherapy. This table comes from immunoSEQ multiplex PCR, and its TCRdb copy is limited to in-frame clones, with some not included. This table has about 5,000 clones, 88% appearing once. The sequencing here drew on peripheral blood, taken from a patient treated with photon-based radiotherapy. These receptors all stem from a young man with gastric cancer. Each CDR3 is given with its conserved first and last residue. Fields, in order: V gene, clone size, CDR3 protein. Size is omitted from some rows. Given values are once, few, many or a class for expanded clones.

v_gene: TRBV29-1
abundance: .
CDR3aa: CSVVGSGGGETQYF

v_gene: TRBV5-1
abundance: .
CDR3aa: CASSSLVRGQTYEQYF

v_gene: TRBV7-2
abundance: .
CDR3aa: CASSLGAGTSGEQYF

v_gene: TRBV10-3
abundance: .
CDR3aa: CAISDSGEGDQPQHF

v_gene: TRBV2
abundance: .
CDR3aa: CASSGGGSSYNEQFF

v_gene: TRBV5-8
abundance: .
CDR3aa: CASSLYGSGAPNEQFF

v_gene: TRBV6-5
abundance: .
CDR3aa: CASSIPPDRVIEQFF

v_gene: TRBV27
abundance: .
CDR3aa: CASSLSPLEGWNQPQHF

v_gene: TRBV9
abundance: once
CDR3aa: CASSVRTGINNEQFF

v_gene: TRBV6-6
abundance: .
CDR3aa: CASSYSDGSTDTQYF

v_gene: TRBV6-5
abundance: once
CDR3aa: CASSGLGGHEQYF

v_gene: TRBV5-1
abundance: .
CDR3aa: CASSVLQGDEQYF

v_gene: TRBV11-3
abundance: .
CDR3aa: CASSRSSGSVETQYF

v_gene: TRBV10-2
abundance: once
CDR3aa: CASSVPARETQYF

v_gene: TRBV7-3
abundance: .
CDR3aa: CASSLNAQSEQFF

v_gene: TRBV4-1
abundance: .
CDR3aa: CASSSTGAHYEQYF

v_gene: TRBV5-1
abundance: .
CDR3aa: CASSLGVGPTDTQYF

v_gene: TRBV28
abundance: .
CDR3aa: CASTEGAGGYEQYF

v_gene: TRBV28
abundance: once
CDR3aa: CASSRPAGGFDYTF

v_gene: TRBV10-1
abundance: .
CDR3aa: CASSKGQGNSPLHF

v_gene: TRBV5-4
abundance: once
CDR3aa: CASSPQTSSYNSPLHF

v_gene: TRBV18
abundance: .
CDR3aa: CASSRDRGIYGYTF

v_gene: TRBV23-1
abundance: few
CDR3aa: CASSQVADLSYEQYF

v_gene: TRBV9
abundance: .
CDR3aa: CASNRPGTGAQFF

v_gene: TRBV25-1
abundance: .
CDR3aa: CASSAPGTGLWETQYF

v_gene: TRBV6-6
abundance: .
CDR3aa: CASYDRGSYEQYF

v_gene: TRBV28
abundance: few
CDR3aa: CASSSGTGNSYGYTF

v_gene: TRBV6-1
abundance: .
CDR3aa: CASPSGTSDYNEQFF